This T cell receptor (beta chain) came from a study of T cells in Graves' hyperthyroidism and ophthalmopathy. This clonotype was counted at least ten times. Ophthalmopathy patients all had a Clinical Activity Score of at least 3, a NOSPECS grade of at least 4 and disease under 3 months old. The diagnostic basis comprised clinical symptoms, serum thyroxine and TRAb, thyroid ultrasound and orbital computed tomography. RNA transcripts provided the source from which TCR beta CDR3 regions were amplified. With the HTBI primer set, the TCR CDR3 went through a first round of RT-PCR. TCRdb processed the multiplex PCR reads anew with MiXCR; each CDR3 protein has one entry. The profile covers 620,000 or so distinct CDR3 sequences, with about 15% appearing a single time and under 15% taken by the ten largest. The sample taken for sequencing was blood. The sequence came from a woman in her forties or fifties with Graves' ophthalmopathy.

CDR3 sequence: CASSLDRLAGGGETQYF. CDR3 bases: TGTGCCAGCAGCTTAGATCGACTAGCGGGAGGGGGAGAGACCCAGTACTTC. The chain uses TRBV7-8 and TRBJ2-5; 14 positions match TRBD2. Germline values: CDR1 SGHVS, CDR2 FQNEAQ. The CDR3 is 17 residues long. V was clipped by 1 base and J by 4 bases; unmatched bases: 5.